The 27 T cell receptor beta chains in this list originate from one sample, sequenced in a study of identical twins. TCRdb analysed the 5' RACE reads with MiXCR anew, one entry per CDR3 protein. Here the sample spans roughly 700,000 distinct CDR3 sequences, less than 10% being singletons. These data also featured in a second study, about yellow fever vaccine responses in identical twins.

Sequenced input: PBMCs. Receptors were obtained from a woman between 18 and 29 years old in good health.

CDR3 sequence reads: CATSDWTAPEQYF. As DNA, the CDR3 is TGTGCCACCAGTGATTGGACAGCCCCCGAGCAGTACTTC. This chain links TRBV24-1 with TRBJ2-7; possible D gene TRBD1, 6 bases. Trimming stripped 2 bases from V and 6 bases from J, with 10 bases between. This CDR3 has 13 amino acids. CDR1 and CDR2 (germline): KGHDR, SFDVKD.

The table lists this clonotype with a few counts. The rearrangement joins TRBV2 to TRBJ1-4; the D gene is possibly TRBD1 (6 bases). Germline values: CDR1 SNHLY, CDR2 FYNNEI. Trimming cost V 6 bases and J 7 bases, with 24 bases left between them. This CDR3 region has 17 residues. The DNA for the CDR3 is TGTGCCAGCAGGCGGGGGCGCCGGTCAATGTGGAGTGAAAAACTGTTTTTT. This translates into CASRRGRRSMWSEKLFF. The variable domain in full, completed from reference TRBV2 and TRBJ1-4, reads EPEVTQTPSHQVTQMGQEVILRCVPISNHLYFYWYRQILGQKVEFLVSFYNNEISEKSEIFDDQFSVERPDGSNFTLKIRSTKLEDSAMYFCASRRGRRSMWSEKLFFGSGTQLSVL.

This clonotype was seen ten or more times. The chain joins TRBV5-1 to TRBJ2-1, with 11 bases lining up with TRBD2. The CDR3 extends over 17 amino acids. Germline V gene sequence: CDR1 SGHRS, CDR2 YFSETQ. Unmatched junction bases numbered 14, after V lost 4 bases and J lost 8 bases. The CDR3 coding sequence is TGCGCCAGCAGCCTAGGGGCACTAGCGGGAGTATCCGATGAGCAGTTCTTC. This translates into CASSLGALAGVSDEQFF.

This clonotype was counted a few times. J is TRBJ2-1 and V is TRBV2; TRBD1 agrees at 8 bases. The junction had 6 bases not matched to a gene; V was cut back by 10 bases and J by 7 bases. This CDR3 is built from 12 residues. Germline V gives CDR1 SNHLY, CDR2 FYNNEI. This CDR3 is CATRTGKNEQFF. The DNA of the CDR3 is TGTGCCACCCGGACAGGGAAGAATGAGCAGTTCTTC.

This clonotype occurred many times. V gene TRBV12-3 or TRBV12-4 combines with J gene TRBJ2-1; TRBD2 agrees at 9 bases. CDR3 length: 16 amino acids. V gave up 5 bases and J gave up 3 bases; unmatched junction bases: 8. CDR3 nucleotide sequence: TGTGCCAGCAGTGGGGAGCGGGAGGCCGACTACAATGAGCAGTTCTTC. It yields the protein CASSGEREADYNEQFF.

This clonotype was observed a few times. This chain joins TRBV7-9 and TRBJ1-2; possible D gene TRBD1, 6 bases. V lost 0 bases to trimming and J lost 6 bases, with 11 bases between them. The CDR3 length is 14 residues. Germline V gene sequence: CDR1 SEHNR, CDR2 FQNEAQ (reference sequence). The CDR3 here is CASSLAGAGNGYTF. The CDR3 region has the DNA TGTGCCAGCAGCTTAGCGGGGGCAGGGAATGGCTACACCTTC.

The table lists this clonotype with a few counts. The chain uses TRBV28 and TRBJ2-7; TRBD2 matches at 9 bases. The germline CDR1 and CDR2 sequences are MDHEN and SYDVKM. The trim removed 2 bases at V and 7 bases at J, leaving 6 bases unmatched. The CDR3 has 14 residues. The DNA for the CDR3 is TGTGCCAGCAGTTTAAGGCGGGGGGGCTGGGAGCAGTACTTC. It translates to CASSLRRGGWEQYF.

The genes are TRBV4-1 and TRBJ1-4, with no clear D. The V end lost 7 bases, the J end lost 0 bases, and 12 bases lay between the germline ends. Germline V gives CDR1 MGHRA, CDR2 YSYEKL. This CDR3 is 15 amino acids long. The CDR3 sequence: CASKSLSATNEKLFF. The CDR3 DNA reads TGCGCCAGCAAAAGCCTTTCAGCAACTAATGAAAAACTGTTTTTT.

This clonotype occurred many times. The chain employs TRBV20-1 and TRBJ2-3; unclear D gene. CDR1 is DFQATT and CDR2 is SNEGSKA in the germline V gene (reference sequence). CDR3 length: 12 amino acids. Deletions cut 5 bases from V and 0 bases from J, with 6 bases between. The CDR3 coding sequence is TGCAGTGCTGCGCCTAGCACAGATACGCAGTATTTT. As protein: CSAAPSTDTQYF.

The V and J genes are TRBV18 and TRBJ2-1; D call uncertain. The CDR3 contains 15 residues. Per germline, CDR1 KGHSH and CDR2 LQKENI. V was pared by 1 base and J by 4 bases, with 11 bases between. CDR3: CASSPLGAGYNEQFF. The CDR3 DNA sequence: TGTGCCAGCTCACCACTGGGCGCTGGATACAATGAGCAGTTCTTC.

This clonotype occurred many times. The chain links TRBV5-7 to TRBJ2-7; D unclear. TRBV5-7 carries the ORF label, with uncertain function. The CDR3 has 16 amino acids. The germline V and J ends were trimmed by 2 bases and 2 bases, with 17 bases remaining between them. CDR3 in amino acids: CASSLGNSEGPYEQYF. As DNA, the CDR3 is TGTGCCAGCAGCTTAGGTAATTCGGAAGGGCCCTACGAGCAGTACTTC.

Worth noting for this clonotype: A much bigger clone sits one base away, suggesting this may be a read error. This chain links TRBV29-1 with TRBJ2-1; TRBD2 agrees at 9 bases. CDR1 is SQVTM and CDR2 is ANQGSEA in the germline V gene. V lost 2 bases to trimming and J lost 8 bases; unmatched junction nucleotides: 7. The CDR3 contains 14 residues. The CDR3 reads CSVETRGRAYEQFF. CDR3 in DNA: TGCAGCGTTGAAACTCGCGGGAGGGCTTATGAGCAGTTCTTC.

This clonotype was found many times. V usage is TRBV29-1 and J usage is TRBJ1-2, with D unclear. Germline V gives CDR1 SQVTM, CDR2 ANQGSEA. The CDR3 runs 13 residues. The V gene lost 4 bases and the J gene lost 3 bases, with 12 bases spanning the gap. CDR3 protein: CSVGPGVDYGYTF. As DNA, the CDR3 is TGCAGCGTTGGCCCCGGGGTCGACTATGGCTACACCTTC.

The CDR3, as DNA: TGTGCCAGCAGTTTAATGTCGGGACTCGTGGACACTGAAGCTTTCTTT. It translates to CASSLMSGLVDTEAFF. The chain joins TRBV27 to TRBJ1-1; possibly TRBD1 for D (5 bases). Per the germline V gene, CDR1 is MNHEY and CDR2 is SMNVEV (reference sequence). The ends were cut back, 2 bases at V and 3 bases at J, with 16 bases in the middle. This CDR3 has 16 residues.

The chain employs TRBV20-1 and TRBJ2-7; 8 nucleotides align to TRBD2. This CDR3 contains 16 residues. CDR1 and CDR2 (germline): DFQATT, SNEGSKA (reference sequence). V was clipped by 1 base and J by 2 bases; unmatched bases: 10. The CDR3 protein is CSARVLAGPSPYEQYF. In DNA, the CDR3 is TGCAGTGCTAGAGTCCTAGCGGGCCCGAGCCCCTACGAGCAGTACTTC.

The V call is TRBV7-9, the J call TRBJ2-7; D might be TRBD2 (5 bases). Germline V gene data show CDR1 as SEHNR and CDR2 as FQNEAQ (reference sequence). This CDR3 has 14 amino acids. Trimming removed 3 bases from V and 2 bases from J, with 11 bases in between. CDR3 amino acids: CASSFSGETYEQYF. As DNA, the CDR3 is TGTGCCAGCAGCTTTTCTGGGGAGACCTACGAGCAGTACTTC.

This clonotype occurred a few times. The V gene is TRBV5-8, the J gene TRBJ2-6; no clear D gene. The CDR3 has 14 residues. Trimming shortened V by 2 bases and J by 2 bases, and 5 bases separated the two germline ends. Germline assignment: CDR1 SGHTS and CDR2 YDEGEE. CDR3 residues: CASSFSTGANVLTF. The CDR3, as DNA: TGTGCCAGCAGCTTCTCAACTGGGGCCAACGTCCTGACTTTC.

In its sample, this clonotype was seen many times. CDR3 protein: CASSSRGGTDTQYF. The CDR3 coding sequence is TGTGCCAGCAGTTCCCGGGGGGGCACAGATACGCAGTATTTT. The V gene is TRBV6-5, the J gene TRBJ2-3; the match to TRBD2 covers 7 bases. CDR3 length: 14 residues. The trim removed 4 bases at V and 1 base at J, leaving 2 bases unmatched. Germline V gene sequence: CDR1 MNHEY, CDR2 SVGAGI.

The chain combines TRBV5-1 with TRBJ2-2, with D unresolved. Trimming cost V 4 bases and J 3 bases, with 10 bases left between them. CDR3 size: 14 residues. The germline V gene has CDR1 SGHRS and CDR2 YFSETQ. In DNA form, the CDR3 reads TGCGCCAGCAGCACTGCAATCGACACCGGGGAGCTGTTTTTT. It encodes CASSTAIDTGELFF.

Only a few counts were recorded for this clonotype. CDR3 nucleotides: TGTGCCAGCAGTTTTGTGCTAGGGGTGGTGGAGTACTTC. Residues: CASSFVLGVVEYF. J is TRBJ2-7 and V is TRBV28; tentatively, D is TRBD1 (5 bases). The CDR3 consists of 13 residues. V was cut by 3 bases and J by 11 bases, with 17 bases left in between. Germline V gene lookup returns CDR1 MDHEN and CDR2 SYDVKM. The full variable domain, with the rest looked up from reference TRBV28 and TRBJ2-7, is DVKVTQSSRYLVKRTGEKVFLECVQDMDHENMFWYRQDPGLGLRLIYFSYDVKMKEKGDIPEGYSVSREKKERFSLILESASTNQTSMYLCASSFVLGVVEYFGPGTRLTVT.

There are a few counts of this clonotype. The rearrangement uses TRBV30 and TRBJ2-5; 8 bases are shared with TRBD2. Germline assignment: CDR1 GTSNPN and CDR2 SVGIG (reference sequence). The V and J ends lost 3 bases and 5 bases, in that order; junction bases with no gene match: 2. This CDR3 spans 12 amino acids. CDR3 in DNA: TGTGCCTGGAGAGCGGGAGCGGAGACCCAGTACTTC. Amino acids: CAWRAGAETQYF. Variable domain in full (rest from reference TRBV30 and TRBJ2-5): SQTIHQWPATLVQPVGSPLSLECTVEGTSNPNLYWYRQAAGRGLQLLFYSVGIGQISSEVPQNLSASRPQDRQFILSSKKLLLSDSGFYLCAWRAGAETQYFGPGTRLLVL.

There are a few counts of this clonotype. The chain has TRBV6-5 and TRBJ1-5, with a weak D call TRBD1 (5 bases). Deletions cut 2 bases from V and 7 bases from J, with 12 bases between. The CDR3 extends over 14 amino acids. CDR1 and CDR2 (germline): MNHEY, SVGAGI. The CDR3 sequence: CASSYQGTGQPQHF. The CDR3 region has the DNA TGTGCCAGCAGTTACCAGGGAACGGGGCAGCCCCAGCATTTT.

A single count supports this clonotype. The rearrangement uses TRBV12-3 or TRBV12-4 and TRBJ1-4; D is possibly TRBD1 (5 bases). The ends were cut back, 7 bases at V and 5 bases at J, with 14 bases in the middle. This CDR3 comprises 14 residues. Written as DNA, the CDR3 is TGTGCCAGCACCTCCGGGACCGCGAATGAAAAACTGTTTTTT. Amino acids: CASTSGTANEKLFF.

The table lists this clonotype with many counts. The CDR3 coding sequence is TGTGCCAGCAGTCCAACGGGGCGGGAGACCCAGTACTTC. This encodes CASSPTGRETQYF. The chain couples TRBV12-3 or TRBV12-4 to TRBJ2-5, with D perhaps given as TRBD1 or TRBD2 (5 bases each). The CDR3 covers 13 residues. V was cut by 5 bases and J by 5 bases, with 12 bases left in between.

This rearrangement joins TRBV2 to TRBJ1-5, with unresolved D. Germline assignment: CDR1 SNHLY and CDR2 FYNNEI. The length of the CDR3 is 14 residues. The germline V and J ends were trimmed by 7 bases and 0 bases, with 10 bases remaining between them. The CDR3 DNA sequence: TGTGCCAGCACCCCCCAATTTAGCAATCAGCCCCAGCATTTT. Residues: CASTPQFSNQPQHF.

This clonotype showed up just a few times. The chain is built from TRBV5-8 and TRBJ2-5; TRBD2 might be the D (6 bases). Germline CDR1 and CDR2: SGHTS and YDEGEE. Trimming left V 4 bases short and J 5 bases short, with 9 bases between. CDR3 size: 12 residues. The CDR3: CASSVLAETQYF. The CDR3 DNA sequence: TGTGCCAGCAGCGTGCTAGCGGAGACCCAGTACTTC.

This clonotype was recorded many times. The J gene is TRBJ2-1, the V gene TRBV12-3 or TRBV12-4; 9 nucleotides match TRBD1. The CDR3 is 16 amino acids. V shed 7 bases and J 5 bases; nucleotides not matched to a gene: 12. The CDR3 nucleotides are TGTGCCAGCAAAAAGGTGGGACAGGGTCGGGACAATGAGCAGTTCTTC. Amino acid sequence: CASKKVGQGRDNEQFF.